These 7 T cell receptor beta chains originate from one sample sequenced in a study of early T cells in non-severe SARS-CoV-2 infection. TCRdb re-called the 5' RACE reads through MiXCR, storing one row per CDR3 protein. This table holds 65,000 to 95,000 distinct CDR3 sequences, around 16% found once. The sequencing sample was made of whole blood. Every receptor here comes from an adult who was a healthcare worker with PCR-confirmed SARS-CoV-2 infection or an uninfected control (not recorded which).

This CDR3 is CASQSAKRGTDTQYF. The CDR3 DNA reads TGTGCCAGCCAATCCGCGAAGCGGGGCACAGATACGCAGTATTTT. The gene calls are TRBV12-3 or TRBV12-4 and TRBJ2-3; D is possibly TRBD2 (6 bases). The CDR3 length is 15 residues. Trimming pared 8 bases from V and 1 base from J, leaving 16 bases between.

Of note for this clonotype: One end of the junction is discordant with germline, which a read error may explain. The chain has TRBV5-4 and TRBJ2-7; 11 bases map to TRBD2. CDR1 SGHNT and CDR2 YYREEE come from the germline V gene (reference sequence). The CDR3 is 14 residues long. Here the CDR3 reads CASSLALAGAEQHF. The CDR3, as DNA: TGTGCCAGCAGCTTGGCACTAGCGGGGGCCGAGCAGCACTTC.

The chain employs TRBV18 and TRBJ2-7; D gene unclear. The CDR3 is made up of 13 amino acids. The V end was cut by 6 bases, the J end by 6 bases, with 15 bases between. Germline V lookup: CDR1 KGHSH, CDR2 LQKENI. The CDR3 nucleotides read TGTGCCAGCTCCGGTGATAGTGTGGGCGAGCAGTACTTC. As protein: CASSGDSVGEQYF.

The V gene is TRBV5-1, the J gene TRBJ2-7; 9 bases agree with TRBD1. Germline lookup yields CDR1 SGHRS and CDR2 YFSETQ. After removal of 4 bases from V and 6 bases from J, the junction contained 2 bases not matched to a gene. The CDR3 contains 12 residues. In DNA form, the CDR3 reads TGCGCCAGCAGCCGGGACAGGGCCGAGCAGTACTTC. Encoded protein: CASSRDRAEQYF.

This chain links TRBV27 with TRBJ2-7; D gene ambiguous. The CDR3 has 14 amino acids. From germline, CDR1 is MNHEY and CDR2 SMNVEV (reference sequence). The V end lost 6 bases, the J end lost 7 bases, and 19 bases lay between the germline ends. DNA of the CDR3: TGTGCCAGCAGCTTCCGGAGTGCGCCCGGGGAGCAGTACTTC. Translating it yields CASSFRSAPGEQYF.

This clonotype occurred many times. The chain links TRBV7-9 to TRBJ2-7; D is possibly TRBD1 (6 bases). Trimming took 1 base from V and 7 from J, leaving 17 bases between them. CDR1 is SEHNR, CDR2 FQNEAQ, per germline (reference sequence). CDR3 size: 15 residues. The CDR3 loop is CASSLVGTPNREQYF. CDR3 DNA sequence: TGTGCCAGCAGCTTAGTCGGGACACCCAACAGAGAGCAGTACTTC.

This clonotype was detected only a few times. The J gene is TRBJ1-5, the V gene TRBV12-3 or TRBV12-4, with D possibly matching TRBD1 (5 bases). Trimming took 7 bases from V and 4 from J, leaving 14 bases between them. The CDR3 runs 14 residues. Here the CDR3 reads CASTAGGFNQPQHF. CDR3 coding DNA: TGTGCCAGCACCGCGGGGGGTTTTAATCAGCCCCAGCATTTT.